This T cell receptor beta chain came from a study of tissue T cells after allogeneic stem cell transplantation. The study's findings and limits: Sampling depth was limited, and the cohort was small and clinically varied. Only a limited share of tissue TCRs appeared in blood or spleen. Which tissue TCRs were alloreactive or antigen-specific was not determined. Some clones might be persisting host cells. TCR repertoires tracked anatomic similarity, regardless of disease or transplant status.

On this clone itself: The antigen is undetermined.

Profiled with immunoSEQ multiplex PCR; TCRdb holds only in-frame clones, not every one. The profile shows 9,000 to 10,000 clones, 60% of them singletons. This CDR3 region has 13 residues. CDR1 is SNHLY, CDR2 FYNNEI, per germline. The ends lost 6 bases at V and 6 bases at J; junction bases unmatched: 6. V is TRBV2 and J is TRBJ1-2; 8 bases are a match to TRBD1. The sequenced sample was tissue from the jejunum, obtained at autopsy. The source is a woman aged 18 to 55 with breast cancer. The CDR3 region is CASSRTGMNGYTF. Here the CDR3 DNA reads TGTGCCAGCAGCAGGACAGGGATGAATGGCTACACCTTC.